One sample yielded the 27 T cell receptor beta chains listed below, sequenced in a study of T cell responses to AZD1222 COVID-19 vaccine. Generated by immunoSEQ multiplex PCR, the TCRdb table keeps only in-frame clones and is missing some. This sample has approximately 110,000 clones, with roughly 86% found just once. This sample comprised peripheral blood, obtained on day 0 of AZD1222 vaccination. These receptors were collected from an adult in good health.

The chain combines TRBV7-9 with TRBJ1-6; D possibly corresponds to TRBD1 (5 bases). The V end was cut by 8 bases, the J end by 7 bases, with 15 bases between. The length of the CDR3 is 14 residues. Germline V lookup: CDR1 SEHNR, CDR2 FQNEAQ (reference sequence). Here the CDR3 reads CASLPRAENSPLHF. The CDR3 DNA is TGTGCCAGCCTACCCAGGGCAGAGAATTCACCCCTCCACTTT. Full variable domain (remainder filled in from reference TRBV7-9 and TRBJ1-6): DTGVSQNPRHKITKRGQNVTFRCDPISEHNRLYWYRQTLGQGPEFLTYFQNEAQLEKSRLLSDRFSAERPKGSFSTLEIQRTEQGDSAMYLCASLPRAENSPLHFGNGTRLTVT.

The CDR3 here is CASSGRLAGGPDTGELFF. In DNA, the CDR3 is TGTGCCAGCTCTGGCAGACTAGCGGGAGGGCCGGACACCGGGGAGCTGTTTTTT. V gene TRBV18 combines with J gene TRBJ2-2; 14 nucleotides line up with TRBD2. In germline, CDR1 is KGHSH, CDR2 LQKENI. The length of the CDR3 is 18 residues. The J segment lost 3 bases and the V segment lost 6 bases, leaving 9 bases of the junction unmatched.

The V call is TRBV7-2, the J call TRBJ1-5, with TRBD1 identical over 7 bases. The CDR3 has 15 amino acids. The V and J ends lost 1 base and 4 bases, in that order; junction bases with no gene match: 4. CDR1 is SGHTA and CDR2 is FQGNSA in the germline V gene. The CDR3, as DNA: TGTGCCAGCAGCTTAGTTGGGACAGAGAATCAGCCCCAGCATTTT. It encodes CASSLVGTENQPQHF. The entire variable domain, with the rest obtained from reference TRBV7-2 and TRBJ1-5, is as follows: GAGVSQSPSNKVTEKGKDVELRCDPISGHTALYWYRQSLGQGLEFLIYFQGNSAPDKSGLPSDRFSAERTGGSVSTLTIQRTQQEDSAVYLCASSLVGTENQPQHFGDGTRLSIL.

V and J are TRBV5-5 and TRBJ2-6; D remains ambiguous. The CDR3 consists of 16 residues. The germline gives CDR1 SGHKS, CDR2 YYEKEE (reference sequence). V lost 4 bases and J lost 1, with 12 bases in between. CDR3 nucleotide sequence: TGTGCCAGCAGCCCTATCTTGGGGTCTGGGGCCAACGTCCTGACTTTC. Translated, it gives CASSPILGSGANVLTF.

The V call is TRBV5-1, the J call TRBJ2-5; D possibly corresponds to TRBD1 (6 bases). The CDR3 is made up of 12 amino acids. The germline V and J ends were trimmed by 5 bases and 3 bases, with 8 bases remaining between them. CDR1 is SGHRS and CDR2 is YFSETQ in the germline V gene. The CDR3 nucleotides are TGCGCCAGCAGATCAGGGGAAGAGACCCAGTACTTC. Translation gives CASRSGEETQYF.

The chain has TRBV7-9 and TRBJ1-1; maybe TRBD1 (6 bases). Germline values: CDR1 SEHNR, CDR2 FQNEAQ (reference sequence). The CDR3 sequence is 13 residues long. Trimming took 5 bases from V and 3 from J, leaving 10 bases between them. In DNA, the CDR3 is TGTGCCAGCAGCATGACAGGTGACACTGAAGCTTTCTTT. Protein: CASSMTGDTEAFF.

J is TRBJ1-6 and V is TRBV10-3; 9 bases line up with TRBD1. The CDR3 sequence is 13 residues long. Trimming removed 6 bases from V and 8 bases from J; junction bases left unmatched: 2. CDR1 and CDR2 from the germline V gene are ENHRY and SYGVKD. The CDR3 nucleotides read TGTGCCATCAGGGGACAGGGCGATTCACCCCTCCACTTT. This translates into CAIRGQGDSPLHF.

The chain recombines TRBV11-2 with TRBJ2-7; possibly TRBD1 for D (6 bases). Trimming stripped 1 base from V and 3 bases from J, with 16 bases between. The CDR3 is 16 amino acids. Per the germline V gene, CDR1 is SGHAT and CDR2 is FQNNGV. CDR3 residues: CASSLVRDIGFYEQYF. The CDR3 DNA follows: TGTGCCAGCAGCTTAGTCCGGGACATCGGATTCTACGAGCAGTACTTC.

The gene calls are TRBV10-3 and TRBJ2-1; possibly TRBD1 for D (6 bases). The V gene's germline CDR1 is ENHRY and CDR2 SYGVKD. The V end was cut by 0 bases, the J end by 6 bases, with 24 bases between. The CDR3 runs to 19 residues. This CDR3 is CAISESVGQGFKVVNEQFF. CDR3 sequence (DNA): TGTGCCATCAGTGAGTCAGTGGGGCAGGGGTTTAAGGTTGTCAATGAGCAGTTCTTC.

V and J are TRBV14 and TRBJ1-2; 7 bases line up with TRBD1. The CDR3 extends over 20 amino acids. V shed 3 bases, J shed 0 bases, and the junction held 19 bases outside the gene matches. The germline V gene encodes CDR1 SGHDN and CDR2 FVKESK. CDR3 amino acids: CASSQALIGQDEKANYGYTF. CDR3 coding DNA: TGTGCCAGCAGCCAGGCTTTAATTGGACAGGACGAAAAAGCTAACTATGGCTACACCTTC.

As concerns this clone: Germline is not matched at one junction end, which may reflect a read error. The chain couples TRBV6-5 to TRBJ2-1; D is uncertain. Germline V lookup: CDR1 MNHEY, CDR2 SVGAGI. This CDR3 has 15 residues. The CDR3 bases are TGTGCCAGCAGTTACGGGCTAGTCTCCTCCAATGAGCAGTTCTTC. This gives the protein CASSYGLVSSNEQFF.

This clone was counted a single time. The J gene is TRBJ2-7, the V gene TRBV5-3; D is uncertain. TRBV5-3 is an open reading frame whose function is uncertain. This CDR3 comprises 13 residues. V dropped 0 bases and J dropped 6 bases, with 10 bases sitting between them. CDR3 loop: CARSLGLYAEQYF. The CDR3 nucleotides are TGTGCCAGAAGCTTGGGTCTTTATGCCGAGCAGTACTTC.

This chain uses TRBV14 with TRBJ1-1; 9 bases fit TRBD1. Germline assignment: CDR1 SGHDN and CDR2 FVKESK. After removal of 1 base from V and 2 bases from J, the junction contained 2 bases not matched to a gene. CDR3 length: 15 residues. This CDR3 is CASSQGTGANTEAFF. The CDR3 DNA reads TGTGCCAGCAGCCAAGGGACAGGGGCCAACACTGAAGCTTTCTTT. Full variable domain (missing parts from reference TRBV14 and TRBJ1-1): EAGVTQFPSHSVIEKGQTVTLRCDPISGHDNLYWYRRVMGKEIKFLLHFVKESKQDESGMPNNRFLAERTGGTYSTLKVQPAELEDSGVYFCASSQGTGANTEAFFGQGTRLTVV.

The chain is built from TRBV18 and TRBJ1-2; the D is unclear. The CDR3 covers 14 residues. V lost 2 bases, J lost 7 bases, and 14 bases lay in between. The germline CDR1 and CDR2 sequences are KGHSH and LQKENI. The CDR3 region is CASSPGEGRGGYTF. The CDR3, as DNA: TGTGCCAGCTCACCAGGGGAGGGTCGGGGTGGCTACACCTTC.

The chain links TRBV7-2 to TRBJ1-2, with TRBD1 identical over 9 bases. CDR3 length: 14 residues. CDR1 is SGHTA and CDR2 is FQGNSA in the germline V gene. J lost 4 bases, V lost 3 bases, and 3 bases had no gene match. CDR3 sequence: CASSFGQGRYGYTF. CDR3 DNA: TGTGCCAGCAGCTTTGGACAGGGGCGCTATGGCTACACCTTC. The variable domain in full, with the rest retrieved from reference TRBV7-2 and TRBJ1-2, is GAGVSQSPSNKVTEKGKDVELRCDPISGHTALYWYRQSLGQGLEFLIYFQGNSAPDKSGLPSDRFSAERTGGSVSTLTIQRTQQEDSAVYLCASSFGQGRYGYTFGSGTRLTVV.

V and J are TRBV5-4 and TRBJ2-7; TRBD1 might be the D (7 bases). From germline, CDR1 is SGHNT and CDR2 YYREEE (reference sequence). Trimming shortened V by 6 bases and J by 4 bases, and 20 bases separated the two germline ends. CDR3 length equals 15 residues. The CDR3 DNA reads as TGTGCCAGCACCCTAGGAGGGGGCGGCTTATACGAGCAGTACTTC. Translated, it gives CASTLGGGGLYEQYF.

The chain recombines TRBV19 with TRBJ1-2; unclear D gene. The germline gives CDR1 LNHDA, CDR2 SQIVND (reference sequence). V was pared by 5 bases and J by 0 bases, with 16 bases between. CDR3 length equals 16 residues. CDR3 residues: CASSFSRAGPNYGYTF. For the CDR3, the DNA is TGTGCCAGTAGTTTTTCTCGGGCAGGACCTAACTATGGCTACACCTTC.

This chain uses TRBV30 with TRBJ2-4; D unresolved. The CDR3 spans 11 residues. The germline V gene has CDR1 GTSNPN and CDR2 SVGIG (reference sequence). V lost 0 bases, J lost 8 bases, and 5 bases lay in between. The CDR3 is CAWSVLDIQYF. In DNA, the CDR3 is TGTGCCTGGAGTGTACTCGACATTCAGTACTTC.

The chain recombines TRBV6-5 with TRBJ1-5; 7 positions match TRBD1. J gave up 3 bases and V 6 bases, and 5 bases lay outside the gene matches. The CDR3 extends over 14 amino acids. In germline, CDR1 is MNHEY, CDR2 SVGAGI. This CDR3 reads CASSYDRDNQPQHF. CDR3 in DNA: TGTGCCAGCAGCTATGACAGGGACAATCAGCCCCAGCATTTT.

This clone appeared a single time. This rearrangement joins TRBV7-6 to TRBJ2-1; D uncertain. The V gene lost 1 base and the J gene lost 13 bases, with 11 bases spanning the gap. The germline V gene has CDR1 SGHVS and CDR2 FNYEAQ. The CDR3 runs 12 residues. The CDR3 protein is CASSLGPSVQFF. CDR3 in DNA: TGTGCCAGCAGCTTAGGTCCTAGTGTACAGTTCTTC.

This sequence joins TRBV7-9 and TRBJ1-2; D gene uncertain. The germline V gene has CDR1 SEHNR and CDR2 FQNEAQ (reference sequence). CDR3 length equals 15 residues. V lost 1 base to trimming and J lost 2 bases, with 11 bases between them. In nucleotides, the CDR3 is TGTGCCAGCAGCTTAGTATCAGGATGGAACTATGGCTACACCTTC. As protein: CASSLVSGWNYGYTF. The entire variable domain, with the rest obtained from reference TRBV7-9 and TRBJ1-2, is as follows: DTGVSQNPRHKITKRGQNVTFRCDPISEHNRLYWYRQTLGQGPEFLTYFQNEAQLEKSRLLSDRFSAERPKGSFSTLEIQRTEQGDSAMYLCASSLVSGWNYGYTFGSGTRLTVV.

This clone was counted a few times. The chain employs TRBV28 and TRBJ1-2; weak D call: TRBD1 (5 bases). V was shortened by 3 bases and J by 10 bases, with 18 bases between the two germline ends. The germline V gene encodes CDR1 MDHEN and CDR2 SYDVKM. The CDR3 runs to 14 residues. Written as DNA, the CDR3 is TGTGCCAGCAGTTTGGGGGGGTGGTGGCTGGACTACACCTTC. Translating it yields CASSLGGWWLDYTF.

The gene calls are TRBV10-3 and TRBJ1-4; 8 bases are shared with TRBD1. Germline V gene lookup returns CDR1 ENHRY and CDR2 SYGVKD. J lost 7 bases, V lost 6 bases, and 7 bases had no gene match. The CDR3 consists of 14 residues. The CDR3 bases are TGTGCCATCAGCCAGACAGGGGCGCGTGAAAAACTGTTTTTT. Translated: CAISQTGAREKLFF.

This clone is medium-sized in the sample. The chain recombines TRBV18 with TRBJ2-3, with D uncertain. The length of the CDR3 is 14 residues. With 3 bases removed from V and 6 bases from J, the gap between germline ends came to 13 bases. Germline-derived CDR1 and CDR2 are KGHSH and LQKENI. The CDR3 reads CASSPAGYYDTQYF. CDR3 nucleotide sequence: TGTGCCAGCTCACCCGCCGGGTATTACGATACGCAGTATTTT.

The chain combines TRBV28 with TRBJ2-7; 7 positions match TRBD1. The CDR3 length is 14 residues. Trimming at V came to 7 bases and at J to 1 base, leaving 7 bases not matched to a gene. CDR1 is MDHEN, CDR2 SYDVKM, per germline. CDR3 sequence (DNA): TGTGCCAGCACCGGACAGGCCGTTTCCTACGAGCAGTACTTC. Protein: CASTGQAVSYEQYF.

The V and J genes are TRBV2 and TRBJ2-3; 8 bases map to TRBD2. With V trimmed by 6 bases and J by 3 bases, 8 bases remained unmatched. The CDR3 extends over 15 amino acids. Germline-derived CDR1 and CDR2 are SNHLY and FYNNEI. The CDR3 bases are TGTGCCAGCAGACACGGGGGGGCCGGAACAGATACGCAGTATTTT. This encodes CASRHGGAGTDTQYF.

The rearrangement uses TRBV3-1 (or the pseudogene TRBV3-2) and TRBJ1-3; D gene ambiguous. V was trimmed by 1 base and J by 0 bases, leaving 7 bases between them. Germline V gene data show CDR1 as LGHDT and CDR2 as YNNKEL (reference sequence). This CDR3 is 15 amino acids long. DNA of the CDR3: TGTGCCAGCAGCCAAGTACGGTCCTCTGGAAACACCATATATTTT. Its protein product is CASSQVRSSGNTIYF.